This entry lists 28 T cell receptor beta chains sequenced from one sample in a study of blood T cell repertoires in COVID-19. The table came from immunoSEQ multiplex PCR; TCRdb's copy has only in-frame clones and leaves some out. The sample lists about 70,000 clones, roughly 82% occurring once. The source material was peripheral blood. These receptors all come from an elderly woman with active or convalescent COVID-19.

J is TRBJ2-7 and V is TRBV2, with D perhaps TRBD1 (5 bases). Trimming shortened V by 7 bases and J by 0 bases, and 10 bases separated the two germline ends. Germline V CDR1 and CDR2: SNHLY, FYNNEI. The CDR3 covers 13 residues. The CDR3 region has the DNA TGTGCCAGCAAGACAGAGAGCTCCTACGAGCAGTACTTC. The encoded protein is CASKTESSYEQYF.

The table lists this clone with a count of one. This sequence joins TRBV15 and TRBJ2-3, with 14 bases that match TRBD2. There are 17 residues in the CDR3. The germline gives CDR1 LNHNV, CDR2 YYDKDF (reference sequence). Trimming removed 1 base from V and 1 base from J; junction bases left unmatched: 1. CDR3 DNA sequence: TGTGCCACCAGCAGAGGGGGACTAGCGGGGGGCACAGATACGCAGTATTTT. Translation: CATSRGGLAGGTDTQYF. Supplemented by reference TRBV15 and TRBJ2-3, the full variable domain reads DAMVIQNPRYQVTQFGKPVTLSCSQTLNHNVMYWYQQKSSQAPKLLFHYYDKDFNNEADTPDNFQSRRPNTSFCFLDIRSPGLGDTAMYLCATSRGGLAGGTDTQYFGPGTRLTVL.

Concerning this clone itself: Compared with germline, one end of the junction differs, possibly owing to a read error. The chain's CDR3 is CAWREQRGLFLF. The CDR3 DNA reads as TGTGCCTGGAGGGAACAAAGGGGTCTTTTCCTTTTT. The genes are TRBV30 and TRBJ1-4; tentatively, D is TRBD1 (5 bases). The CDR3 has 12 amino acids. Germline V gene data show CDR1 as GTSNPN and CDR2 as SVGIG (reference sequence).

This clone has only a few counts. The CDR3 region has the DNA TGTGCCAGCAGCTTAGGGCCGCTTTCCTACGAGCAGTACTTC. The encoded protein is CASSLGPLSYEQYF. This sequence joins TRBV7-8 and TRBJ2-7; no definite D call. Trimming removed 1 base from V and 1 base from J, with 8 bases in between. CDR3 length equals 14 residues. Germline V gene data show CDR1 as SGHVS and CDR2 as FQNEAQ.

This sequence joins TRBV7-2 and TRBJ1-2; no clear D gene. Deletions cut 1 base from V and 0 bases from J, with 15 bases between. The CDR3 has 17 amino acids. Germline V lookup: CDR1 SGHTA, CDR2 FQGNSA. This CDR3 reads CASSLGGMSGANYGYTF. In DNA, the CDR3 is TGTGCCAGCAGCTTAGGCGGGATGTCGGGAGCTAACTATGGCTACACCTTC. Together with reference TRBV7-2 and TRBJ1-2, the CDR3 gives the full variable domain: GAGVSQSPSNKVTEKGKDVELRCDPISGHTALYWYRQSLGQGLEFLIYFQGNSAPDKSGLPSDRFSAERTGGSVSTLTIQRTQQEDSAVYLCASSLGGMSGANYGYTFGSGTRLTVV.

The J gene is TRBJ2-7, the V gene TRBV4-3; 10 positions match TRBD1. Germline CDR1 and CDR2: LGHNA and YSLEER. Losses at the gene ends were 0 bases for V and 6 bases for J; bases not matched to a gene: 8. The CDR3 consists of 16 residues. CDR3 bases: TGCGCCAGCAGCCAAGATCGGGGGGACAGGGGCGGCGAGCAGTACTTC. Protein sequence: CASSQDRGDRGGEQYF.

Only one count was recorded for this clone. The chain employs TRBV14 and TRBJ2-7, with D possibly matching TRBD2 (6 bases). V lost 6 bases and J 5 bases, leaving 17 bases between the germline ends. Germline V CDR1 and CDR2: SGHDN, FVKESK. The CDR3 runs to 14 residues. CDR3 nucleotide sequence: TGTGCCAGCAGTCTTTGGGACTTTCCCCACGAGCAGTACTTC. Its protein is CASSLWDFPHEQYF.

The V and J genes are TRBV9 and TRBJ1-2; D perhaps matches TRBD1 (5 bases). The CDR3 sequence is 13 residues long. Trimming left V 0 bases short and J 6 bases short, with 9 bases between. Germline V gives CDR1 SGDLS, CDR2 YYNGEE. The CDR3 DNA sequence: TGTGCCAGCAGCGTAGAGGGGCCGGATGGCTACACCTTC. Protein: CASSVEGPDGYTF.

The chain employs TRBV5-1 and TRBJ2-7; 9 nucleotides align to TRBD2. This CDR3 contains 12 residues. Germline V CDR1 and CDR2: SGHRS, YFSETQ. The junction had 2 bases not matched to a gene; V was cut back by 5 bases and J by 5 bases. CDR3 in amino acids: CASRSGGNEQYF. DNA of the CDR3: TGCGCCAGCAGGAGCGGGGGGAACGAGCAGTACTTC.

This chain links TRBV4-1 with TRBJ2-7; TRBD2 might be the D (5 bases). The length of the CDR3 is 15 residues. V lost 3 bases and J 0 bases, leaving 12 bases between the germline ends. Looked up from germline, CDR1 is MGHRA and CDR2 is YSYEKL. The CDR3 loop is CASSQEVTYSYEQYF. In DNA form, the CDR3 reads TGCGCCAGCAGCCAGGAGGTGACCTACTCCTACGAGCAGTACTTC.

The gene calls are TRBV18 and TRBJ1-1, with TRBD1 identical over 8 bases. V shed 5 bases and J 11 bases; nucleotides not matched to a gene: 25. The germline CDR1 and CDR2 sequences are KGHSH and LQKENI. The CDR3 spans 18 residues. The CDR3 nucleotides read TGTGCCAGCTCATCCATGGGGAGCGGGACAGGATGGGCCTATGGGGCTTTCTTT. It encodes CASSSMGSGTGWAYGAFF.

This chain uses TRBV9 with TRBJ2-3; D gene unclear. Germline CDR1 SGDLS, CDR2 YYNGEE. This CDR3 contains 14 residues. Trimming removed 0 bases from V and 3 bases from J, with 8 bases in between. CDR3 in amino acids: CASSVAVGTDTQYF. As DNA, the CDR3 is TGTGCCAGCAGCGTAGCGGTCGGGACAGATACGCAGTATTTT.

The chain joins TRBV7-9 to TRBJ1-4, with D uncertain. In germline, CDR1 is SEHNR, CDR2 FQNEAQ (reference sequence). The V end was cut by 3 bases, the J end by 10 bases, with 21 bases between. There are 16 residues in the CDR3. The CDR3 protein is CASSFNSEPGSGKLFF. The CDR3 coding sequence is TGTGCCAGCAGCTTCAACTCAGAGCCCGGCTCGGGAAAACTGTTTTTT.

This CDR3 reads CATSRDWGQGGAQHF. The CDR3 region has the DNA TGTGCCACCAGCAGAGATTGGGGGCAAGGGGGAGCCCAGCATTTT. The rearrangement joins TRBV15 to TRBJ1-5; TRBD1 is a possible D gene (6 bases). Germline assignment: CDR1 LNHNV and CDR2 YYDKDF (reference sequence). The CDR3 covers 15 residues. Trimming shortened V by 0 bases and J by 11 bases, and 17 bases separated the two germline ends.

This clone was seen more than once but under ten times. The genes are TRBV5-1 and TRBJ2-7; 7 bases are a match to TRBD1. Per the germline V gene, CDR1 is SGHRS and CDR2 is YFSETQ. Germline trimming cut 4 bases from V and 1 base from J; bases unmatched to any gene: 8. CDR3 size: 15 residues. CDR3 sequence (DNA): TGCGCCAGCAGCAAAACAGGGGACGGGTCCTACGAGCAGTACTTC. It is translated as CASSKTGDGSYEQYF.

The chain uses TRBV30 and TRBJ1-1; perhaps TRBD1 as D (5 bases). V shed 0 bases and J shed 3 bases, with 8 bases lying between them. This CDR3 is 13 amino acids long. From germline, CDR1 is GTSNPN and CDR2 SVGIG (reference sequence). CDR3 in DNA: TGTGCCTGGAGTGTACAGGACCACACTGAAGCTTTCTTT. Translated: CAWSVQDHTEAFF.

The rearrangement joins TRBV14 to TRBJ1-2; TRBD1 matches 8 bases. CDR3 length: 13 amino acids. Germline lookup yields CDR1 SGHDN and CDR2 FVKESK. V was clipped by 6 bases and J by 2 bases; unmatched bases: 2. The CDR3 loop is CASRGTGNYGYTF. The CDR3, as DNA: TGTGCCAGCAGAGGGACAGGAAACTATGGCTACACCTTC.

The J gene is TRBJ1-3, the V gene TRBV19; maybe TRBD1 (5 bases). Germline lookup yields CDR1 LNHDA and CDR2 SQIVND (reference sequence). The CDR3 runs 15 residues. The V and J ends lost 5 bases and 0 bases respectively, with 11 bases between them. CDR3 residues: CASSDRGLSGNTIYF. The CDR3 bases are TGTGCCAGTAGTGATCGGGGACTCTCTGGAAACACCATATATTTT.

CDR3 DNA sequence: TGTGCCAGCGGCCCTTCTGGGGCCAACGTCCTGACTTTC. As protein: CASGPSGANVLTF. The chain recombines TRBV11-3 with TRBJ2-6; D is unclear. Germline values: CDR1 SGHNT, CDR2 YENEEA. The ends were cut back, 8 bases at V and 1 base at J, with 6 bases in the middle. This CDR3 region has 13 residues.

In this sample, this clone turned up a few times. V is TRBV28 and J is TRBJ1-5; 7 bases agree with TRBD1. V dropped 5 bases and J dropped 8; count of bases not matched to a gene: 9. This CDR3 has 14 residues. The germline CDR1 and CDR2 sequences are MDHEN and SYDVKM. The CDR3 loop is CASSTGQVIKPQHF. The CDR3 nucleotides read TGTGCCAGCAGTACCGGACAGGTGATCAAGCCCCAGCATTTT.

This clone was recorded only once. CDR3 coding DNA: TGTGCCAGCTTATTCGACAGGGGGCATGGCTACACCTTC. This translates into CASLFDRGHGYTF. V is TRBV18 and J is TRBJ1-2; 10 nucleotides align to TRBD1. V gave up 7 bases and J gave up 6 bases; unmatched junction bases: 5. CDR1 and CDR2 (germline): KGHSH, LQKENI. The CDR3 extends over 13 amino acids.

This clone appeared a few times. The CDR3 DNA reads TGTGCCAGCACCCGAGCGGGCGGGAGTATAGAGACCCAGTACTTC. Translating it yields CASTRAGGSIETQYF. The chain couples TRBV7-8 to TRBJ2-5, with 7 bases matching TRBD2. CDR1 is SGHVS and CDR2 is FQNEAQ in the germline V gene. V lost 7 bases, J lost 4 bases, and 12 bases stayed unmatched. The CDR3 consists of 15 residues.

The V call is TRBV18, the J call TRBJ1-2, with TRBD1 matching over 8 bases. Losses at the gene ends were 3 bases for V and 6 bases for J; bases not matched to a gene: 6. Germline V CDR1 and CDR2: KGHSH, LQKENI. The CDR3 spans 14 residues. The CDR3 nucleotides read TGTGCCAGCTCACCCCTACAGGGGGAGGATGGCTACACCTTC. Translation gives CASSPLQGEDGYTF.

The chain uses TRBV7-2 and TRBJ2-5, with D possibly matching TRBD2 (6 bases). This CDR3 spans 15 amino acids. Germline V gene lookup returns CDR1 SGHTA and CDR2 FQGNSA. The V and J ends lost 2 bases and 4 bases respectively, with 14 bases between them. CDR3 nucleotides: TGTGCCAGCAGCTTAATCGGGGGAACAGGAGAGACCCAGTACTTC. Residues: CASSLIGGTGETQYF.

This clone was recorded once. V gene TRBV6-1 combines with J gene TRBJ2-5, with D maybe TRBD2 (5 bases). CDR1 is MNHNS, CDR2 SASEGT, per germline. Trimming took 0 bases from V and 1 from J, leaving 18 bases between them. This CDR3 region has 18 residues. As DNA, the CDR3 is TGTGCCAGCAGTGAAGCTCCTTGGGGAACGGACTTCCAAGAGACCCAGTACTTC. It codes for CASSEAPWGTDFQETQYF.

This chain links TRBV10-2 with TRBJ1-5; a weak D match, TRBD1 (5 bases). The CDR3 spans 13 residues. CDR1 and CDR2 from the germline V gene are WSHSY and SAAADI. Trimming stripped 2 bases from V and 5 bases from J, with 7 bases between. The CDR3 nucleotides read TGCGCCAGCAGTGAGAGGACATATCAGCCCCAGCATTTT. This sequence encodes CASSERTYQPQHF.

The chain uses TRBV19 and TRBJ1-6, with 10 bases lining up with TRBD1. Looked up from germline, CDR1 is LNHDA and CDR2 is SQIVND (reference sequence). J lost 7 bases, V lost 6 bases, and 9 bases had no gene match. The CDR3 runs 16 residues. CDR3 sequence reads: CASRKRPGQGNSPLHF. DNA of the CDR3: TGTGCCAGTAGAAAGAGACCGGGACAGGGGAATTCACCCCTCCACTTT.

The table lists this clone with a few counts. CDR3 DNA: TGTGCCAGCAGCTCGGGTCCGAATAGCAATCAGCCCCAGCATTTT. Translating gives CASSSGPNSNQPQHF. This sequence joins TRBV13 and TRBJ1-5, with D hard to call. CDR3 length equals 15 residues. Germline-derived CDR1 and CDR2 are PRHDT and FYEKMQ (reference sequence). With 4 bases removed from V and 0 bases from J, the gap between germline ends came to 10 bases.